This TCR beta chain was found in a study of regulatory and conventional T cells in RAG deficiency. Study results and limitations: Shannon entropy fell and Simpson indices rose in RAG-deficient patients.

Remarks on this clone: The antigen is not known.

CDR3 length: 15 residues. Per the germline V gene, CDR1 is SNHLY and CDR2 is FYNNEI. With 7 bases clipped from V and 1 base from J, the junction kept 7 bases outside the gene matches. Blood CD4+ CD25-low CD127-high conventional T cells supplied the genomic DNA template. Assay: immunoSEQ multiplex PCR; the TCRdb copy retains only in-frame clones and omits some. The sample lists approximately 46,000 clones; just under 90% were seen once. In addition, the sample was reused for a study of regulatory T cells. This second study notes: The primer mix had 52 TRBV and 13 TRBJ primers.

The J gene is TRBJ1-2, the V gene TRBV2; TRBD1 agrees at 9 bases. Sequenced sample: CD4+ effector T cells sorted from blood. The receptor's source is a human donor in good health. The CDR3 nucleotides read TGTGCCAGCAACCTACAGGGGGCGAGTAACTATGGCTACACCTTC. Translated, it gives CASNLQGASNYGYTF.